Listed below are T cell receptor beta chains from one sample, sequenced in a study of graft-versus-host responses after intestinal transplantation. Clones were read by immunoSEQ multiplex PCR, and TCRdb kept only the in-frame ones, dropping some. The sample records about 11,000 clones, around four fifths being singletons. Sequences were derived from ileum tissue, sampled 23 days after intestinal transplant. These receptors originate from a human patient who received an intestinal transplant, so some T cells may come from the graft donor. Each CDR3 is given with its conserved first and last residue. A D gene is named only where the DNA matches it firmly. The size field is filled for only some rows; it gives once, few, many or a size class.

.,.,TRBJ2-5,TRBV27,TGTGCCAGCAGTTTGGCCATCCAAGAGACCCAGTACTTC,CASSLAIQETQYF
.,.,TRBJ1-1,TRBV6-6,TGTGCCAGCGGTCCAGGGATCACTGAAGCTTTCTTT,CASGPGITEAFF
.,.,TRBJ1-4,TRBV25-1,TGTGCCAGCAGTCACCTACTGAGGAGAGGGATAGGAGAAAAACTGTTTTTT,CASSHLLRRGIGEKLFF
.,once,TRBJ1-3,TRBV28,TGTGCCAGCAGTTTTTACAGGGAATCTGGAAACACCATATATTTT,CASSFYRESGNTIYF
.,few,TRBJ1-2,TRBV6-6,TGTGCCAGCAGTTACTCGCCAGGGTCCGGCTACACCTTC,CASSYSPGSGYTF
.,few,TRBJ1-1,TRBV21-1,TGTGCCAGCAGCGATCACGGGACTTTCTTT,CASSDHGTFF
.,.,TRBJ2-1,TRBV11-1,TGTGCCAGCAGCTTCGAAGATAGTGAGCAGTTCTTC,CASSFEDSEQFF
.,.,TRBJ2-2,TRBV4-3,TGCGCCAGCAGCCAAGAAAGGAGGGTGGACACCGGGGAGCTGTTTTTT,CASSQERRVDTGELFF
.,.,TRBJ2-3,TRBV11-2,TGTGCCAGCAGCTTATACATGGTAAACACAGATACGCAGTATTTT,CASSLYMVNTDTQYF
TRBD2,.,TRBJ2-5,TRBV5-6,TGTGCCAGCAGGGAGAGCGGGAGTTGGGAGACCCAGTACTTC,CASRESGSWETQYF
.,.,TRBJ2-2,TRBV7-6,TGTGCCAGCAGCGCGACGGGCCGCGTGAACACCGGGGAGCTGTTTTTT,CASSATGRVNTGELFF
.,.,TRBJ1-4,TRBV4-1,TGCGCCAGCAGTAGATCCTTCGTTCTACTCCCAAGGGGGAATGAAAAACTGTTTTTT,CASSRSFVLLPRGNEKLFF
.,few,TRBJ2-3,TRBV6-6,TGTGCCAGCAGCCCTTGGCAAGCGCCAGATACGCAGTATTTT,CASSPWQAPDTQYF
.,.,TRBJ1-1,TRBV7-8,TGTGCCAGCAGCTTAGCGGAGGGCAGGTTGAACACTGAAGCTTTCTTT,CASSLAEGRLNTEAFF
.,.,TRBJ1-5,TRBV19,TGTGCCAGTAGTATAGGGGGCATGCACCGCAATCAGCCCCAGCATTTT,CASSIGGMHRNQPQHF
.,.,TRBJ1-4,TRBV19,TGTGCCAGTAGTATGGATACAGGGTCTAATGAAAAACTGTTTTTT,CASSMDTGSNEKLFF
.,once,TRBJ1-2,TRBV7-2,TGTGCCAGCAGCCAGGAGATCCGAGACGGAAAGACCTATGGCTACACCTTC,CASSQEIRDGKTYGYTF
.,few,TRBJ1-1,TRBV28,TGTGCCAGCCTCCTCACGGTGAACACTGAAGCTTTCTTT,CASLLTVNTEAFF
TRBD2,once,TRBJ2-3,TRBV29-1,TGCAGCGTCGCCGGGACTAGCGGGAGAGGGACAGATACGCAGTATTTT,CSVAGTSGRGTDTQYF
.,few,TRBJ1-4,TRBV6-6,TGTGCCAGCAGTTACTCGGGTGCCTTTAATGAAAAACTGTTTTTT,CASSYSGAFNEKLFF
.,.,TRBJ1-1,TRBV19,TGTGCCAGTAGTATAGGGTTTACAGACCTGAACACTGAAGCTTTCTTT,CASSIGFTDLNTEAFF
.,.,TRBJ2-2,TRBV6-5,TGTGCCAGCAGTTACTCCGTCGGGGAGCTGTTTTTT,CASSYSVGELFF
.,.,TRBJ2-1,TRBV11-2,TGTGCCAGCAGGGGTTTAGAGGGAGACTACAATGAGCAGTTCTTC,CASRGLEGDYNEQFF
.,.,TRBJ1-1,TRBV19,TGTGCCAGTAGTATAGGTTGGAACACTGAAGCTTTCTTT,CASSIGWNTEAFF
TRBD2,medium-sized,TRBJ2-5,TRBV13,TGTGCCAGCAGCCGGGGCTCTAGCGGTAACCAAGAGACCCAGTACTTC,CASSRGSSGNQETQYF
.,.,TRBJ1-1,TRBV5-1,TGCGCCAGCAGCCCAGGGACCAAGGCTGAGGCTTTCTTT,CASSPGTKAEAFF
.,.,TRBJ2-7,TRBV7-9,TGTGCCAGCAGCTCAACAGGGTCCAACTACGAGCAGTACTTC,CASSSTGSNYEQYF
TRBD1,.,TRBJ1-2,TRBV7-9,TGTGCCAGCAGCTCATTCCCCCCGGACAGGTTCTATGGCTACACCTTC,CASSSFPPDRFYGYTF
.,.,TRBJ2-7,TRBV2,TGTGCCACTTCAGGGGCTACCCTTTACGAGCAGTACTTC,CATSGATLYEQYF
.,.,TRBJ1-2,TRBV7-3,TGTGCCAGCAGCTTAGGGGGAAACTATGGCTACACCTTC,CASSLGGNYGYTF
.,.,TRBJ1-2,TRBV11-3,TGTGCCAGCAGCTTAGATGTGGCAGGCCCCCGCTATGGCTACACCTTC,CASSLDVAGPRYGYTF
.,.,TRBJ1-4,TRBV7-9,TGTGCCAGCAGCCGCGCCTCAGGGGCCCTCGATAATGAAAAACTGTTTTTT,CASSRASGALDNEKLFF
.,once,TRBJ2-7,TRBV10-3,TGTGCCATCAGTGACGGGTATTCCTACGAGCAGTACTTC,CAISDGYSYEQYF
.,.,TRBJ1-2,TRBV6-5,TGTGCCAGCAGTTACGGGTTTAAGGGAGGCGGCTACACCTTC,CASSYGFKGGGYTF
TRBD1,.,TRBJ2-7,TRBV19,TGTGCCAGTAGTACCTTGCCGGGACAGTCGTCCTACGAGCAGTACTTC,CASSTLPGQSSYEQYF
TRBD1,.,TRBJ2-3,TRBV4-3,TGCGCCAGCAGCCCGACAGGGGTTAGCACAGATACGCAGTATTTT,CASSPTGVSTDTQYF
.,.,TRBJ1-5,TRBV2,TGTGCCAGCAGTGAAGCCCCAGGTCAGCCCCAGCATTTT,CASSEAPGQPQHF
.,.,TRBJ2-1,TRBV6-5,TGTGCCAGCAAGAGCTCCTACAATGAGCAGTTCTTC,CASKSSYNEQFF
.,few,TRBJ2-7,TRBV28,TGTGCCAGCAGCGTCGGGTTCTACGAGCAGTACTTC,CASSVGFYEQYF
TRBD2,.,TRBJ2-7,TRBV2,TGTGCCAGCAGTGAGGGACACGGGAGGGTCTACGAGCAGTACTTC,CASSEGHGRVYEQYF
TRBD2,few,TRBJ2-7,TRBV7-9,TGTGCCAGCAGTTCGGGGGGACGGGATGTGTACTACGAGCAGTACTTC,CASSSGGRDVYYEQYF
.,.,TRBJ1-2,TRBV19,TGTGCCAGTAGTATAAGGTCCACGGATGGCTACACCTTC,CASSIRSTDGYTF
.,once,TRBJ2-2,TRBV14,TGTGCCAGCAGCCTACTAGCGAACACCGGGGAGCTGTTTTTT,CASSLLANTGELFF
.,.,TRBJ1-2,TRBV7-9,TGTGCCAGCAGCTTGGGACTCCATGGCTACACCTTC,CASSLGLHGYTF
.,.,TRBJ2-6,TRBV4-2,TGTGCCAGCAGCCAACGTAGGGAGATCTCTGGGGCCAACGTCCTGACTTTC,CASSQRREISGANVLTF
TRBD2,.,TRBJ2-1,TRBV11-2,TGTGCCAGCAGCTTAGTAGCGGGAGGGCCGGGCAATGAGCAGTTCTTC,CASSLVAGGPGNEQFF
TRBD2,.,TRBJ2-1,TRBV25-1,TGTGCCAGCAGTGAATGGGGGGGTCGGGTAAATGAGCAGTTCTTC,CASSEWGGRVNEQFF
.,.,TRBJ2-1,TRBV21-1,TGTGTGGAGTACAATGAGCAGTTCTTC,CVEYNEQFF
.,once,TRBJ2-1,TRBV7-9,TGTGCCAGCAGCCCTGCGACGGGAGAAACTTACAATGAGCAGTTCTTC,CASSPATGETYNEQFF
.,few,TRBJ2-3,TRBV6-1,TGTGCCAGCAGCCCTTGGCAAGCGCCAGATACGCAGTATTTT,CASSPWQAPDTQYF
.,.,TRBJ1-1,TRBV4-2,TGTGCCAGCAGCCACCTTCGGCGTCTGAACACTGAAGCTTTCTTT,CASSHLRRLNTEAFF
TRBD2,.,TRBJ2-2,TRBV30,TGTGCCTGGGGACTAGCGGGAGCGAACACCGGGGAGCTGTTTTTT,CAWGLAGANTGELFF
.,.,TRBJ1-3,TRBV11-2,TGTGCCAGCAGCTGGGGGGGGTGGACAACCCATTTT,CASSWGGWTTHF
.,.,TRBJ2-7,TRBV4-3,TGCGCCAGCAGCCAAGGTAGTCACCGGGGCTACGAGCAGTACTTC,CASSQGSHRGYEQYF
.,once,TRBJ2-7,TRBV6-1,TGTGCCAGCCGGGGACTTGGGGACGAGCAGTACTTC,CASRGLGDEQYF
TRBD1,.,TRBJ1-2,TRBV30,TGTGCCTGGAGTCTTGGACAGGGGTGGGGCTACACCTTC,CAWSLGQGWGYTF
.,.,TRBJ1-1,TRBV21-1,TGTGCCAGCAGCAAAATGCAGGGATGGTTAACTGAAGCTTTCTTT,CASSKMQGWLTEAFF